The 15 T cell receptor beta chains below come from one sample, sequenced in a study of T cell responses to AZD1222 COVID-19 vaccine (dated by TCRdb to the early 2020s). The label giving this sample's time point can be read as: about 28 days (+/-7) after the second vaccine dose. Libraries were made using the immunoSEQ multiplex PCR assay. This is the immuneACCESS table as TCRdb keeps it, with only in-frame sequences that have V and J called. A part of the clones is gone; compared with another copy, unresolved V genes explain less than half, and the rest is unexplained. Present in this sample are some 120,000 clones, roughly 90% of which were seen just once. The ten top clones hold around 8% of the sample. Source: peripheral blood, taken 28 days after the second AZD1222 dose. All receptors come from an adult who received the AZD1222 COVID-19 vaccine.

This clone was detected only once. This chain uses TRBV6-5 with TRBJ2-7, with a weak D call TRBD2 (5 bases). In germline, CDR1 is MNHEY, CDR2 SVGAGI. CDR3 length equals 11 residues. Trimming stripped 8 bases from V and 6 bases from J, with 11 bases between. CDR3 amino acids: CASRGVGEQYF. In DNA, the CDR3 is TGTGCCAGCCGGGGAGTGGGCGAGCAGTACTTC.

The CDR3 is CSVRLLRTDTEAFF. Here the CDR3 DNA reads TGCAGCGTTCGCTTACTAAGGACGGACACTGAAGCTTTCTTT. J is TRBJ1-1 and V is TRBV29-1; D not resolved. Germline CDR1 reads SQVTM; CDR2 reads ANQGSEA. CDR3 length equals 14 residues. V shed 5 bases and J shed 3 bases, with 16 bases lying between them.

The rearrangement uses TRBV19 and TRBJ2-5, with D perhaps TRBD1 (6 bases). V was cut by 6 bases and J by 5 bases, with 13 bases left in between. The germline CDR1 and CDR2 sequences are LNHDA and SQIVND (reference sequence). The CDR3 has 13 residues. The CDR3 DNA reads TGTGCCAGTAGCGACAGGCGACCGGAGACCCAGTACTTC. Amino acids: CASSDRRPETQYF.

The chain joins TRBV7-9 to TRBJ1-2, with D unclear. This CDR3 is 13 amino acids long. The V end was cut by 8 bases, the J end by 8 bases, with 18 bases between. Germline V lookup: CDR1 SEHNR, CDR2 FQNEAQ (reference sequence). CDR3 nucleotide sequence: TGTGCCAGCCCAGACTCGAAGGGAGACGGCTACACCTTC. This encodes CASPDSKGDGYTF.

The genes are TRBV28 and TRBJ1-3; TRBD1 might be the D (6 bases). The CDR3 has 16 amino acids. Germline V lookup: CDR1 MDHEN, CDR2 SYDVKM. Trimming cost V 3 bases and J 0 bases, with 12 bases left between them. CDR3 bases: TGTGCCAGCAGTTTTTTTCTAGGGGGCTCTGGAAACACCATATATTTT. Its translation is CASSFFLGGSGNTIYF.

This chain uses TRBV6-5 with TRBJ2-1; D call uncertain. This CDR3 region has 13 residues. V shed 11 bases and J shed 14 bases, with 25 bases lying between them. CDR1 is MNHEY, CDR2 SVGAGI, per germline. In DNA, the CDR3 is TGTGCCTCAAGGGCAGCCTCGGCATATTGGGAGTTCTTC. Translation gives CASRAASAYWEFF.

The CDR3 DNA follows: TGCGCCAGCAGCCTCGACAGCCCGCGGGATGGCTACACCTTC. Translating it yields CASSLDSPRDGYTF. The chain joins TRBV5-1 to TRBJ1-2; weak D call: TRBD1 (5 bases). V was cut by 4 bases and J by 6 bases, with 16 bases left in between. Germline V CDR1 and CDR2: SGHRS, YFSETQ. CDR3 size: 14 residues.

For the CDR3, the DNA is TGCGCCAGCAGCTTACCGGACAGGGTAGAAGGCTACACCTTC. This translates into CASSLPDRVEGYTF. The chain couples TRBV5-1 to TRBJ1-2, with 8 bases identical to TRBD1. This CDR3 spans 14 amino acids. The germline V gene encodes CDR1 SGHRS and CDR2 YFSETQ. V shed 2 bases and J 8 bases; nucleotides not matched to a gene: 8.

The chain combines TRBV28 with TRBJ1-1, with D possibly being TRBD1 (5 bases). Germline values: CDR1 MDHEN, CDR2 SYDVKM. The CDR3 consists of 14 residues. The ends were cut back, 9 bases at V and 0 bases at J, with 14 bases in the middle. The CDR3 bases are TGTGCCAGTGAACCAGGGACGATGAACACTGAAGCTTTCTTT. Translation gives CASEPGTMNTEAFF.

The CDR3 nucleotides read TGCGCCAGCAGCTTGGGAGACAGGGGAGAGACCCAGTACTTC. It encodes CASSLGDRGETQYF. This sequence joins TRBV5-1 and TRBJ2-5; 8 bases fit TRBD1. Germline-derived CDR1 and CDR2 are SGHRS and YFSETQ. The V and J ends lost 0 bases and 4 bases, in that order; junction bases with no gene match: 2. CDR3 length: 14 residues.

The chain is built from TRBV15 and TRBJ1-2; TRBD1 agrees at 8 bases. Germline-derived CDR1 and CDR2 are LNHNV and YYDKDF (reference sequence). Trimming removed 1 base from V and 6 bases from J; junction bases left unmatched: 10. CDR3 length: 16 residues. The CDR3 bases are TGTGCCACCAGCAGAGGAAGCTCGACAGGGGTCGATGGCTACACCTTC. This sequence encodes CATSRGSSTGVDGYTF.

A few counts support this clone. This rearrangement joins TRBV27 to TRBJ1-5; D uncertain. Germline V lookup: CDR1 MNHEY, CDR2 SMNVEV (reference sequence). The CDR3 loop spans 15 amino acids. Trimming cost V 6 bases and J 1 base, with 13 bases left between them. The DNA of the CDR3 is TGTGCCAGCAGGGAAACCATAGAGAGCAATCAGCCCCAGCATTTT. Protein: CASRETIESNQPQHF.

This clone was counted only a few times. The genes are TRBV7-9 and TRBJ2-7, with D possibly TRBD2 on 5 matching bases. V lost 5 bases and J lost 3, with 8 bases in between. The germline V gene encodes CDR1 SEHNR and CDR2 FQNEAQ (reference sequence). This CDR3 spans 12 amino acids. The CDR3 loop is CASSTDYYEQYF. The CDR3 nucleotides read TGTGCCAGCAGCACCGACTACTACGAGCAGTACTTC. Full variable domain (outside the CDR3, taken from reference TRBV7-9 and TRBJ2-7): DTGVSQNPRHKITKRGQNVTFRCDPISEHNRLYWYRQTLGQGPEFLTYFQNEAQLEKSRLLSDRFSAERPKGSFSTLEIQRTEQGDSAMYLCASSTDYYEQYFGPGTRLTVT.

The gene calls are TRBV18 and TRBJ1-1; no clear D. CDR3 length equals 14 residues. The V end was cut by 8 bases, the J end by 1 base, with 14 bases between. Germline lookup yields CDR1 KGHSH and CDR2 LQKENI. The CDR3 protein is CASTNALGNTEAFF. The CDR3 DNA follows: TGTGCCAGCACCAACGCGCTGGGGAACACTGAAGCTTTCTTT. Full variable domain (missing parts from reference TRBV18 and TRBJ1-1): NAGVMQNPRHLVRRRGQEARLRCSPMKGHSHVYWYRQLPEEGLKFMVYLQKENIIDESGMPKERFSAEFPKEGPSILRIQQVVRGDSAAYFCASTNALGNTEAFFGQGTRLTVV.

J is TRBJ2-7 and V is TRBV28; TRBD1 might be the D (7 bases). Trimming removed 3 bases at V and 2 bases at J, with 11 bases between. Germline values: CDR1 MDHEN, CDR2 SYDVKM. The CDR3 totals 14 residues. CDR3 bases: TGTGCCAGCAGTTTCGGAGGGGGCACCTACGAGCAGTACTTC. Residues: CASSFGGGTYEQYF.